This record covers a single T cell receptor beta chain. The CDR3 runs 15 residues. V lost 6 bases to trimming and J lost 2 bases; unmatched junction nucleotides: 9. CDR1 MNHNS and CDR2 SASEGT come from the germline V gene. The data were obtained in a study of T cell changes during pregnancy in multiple sclerosis. The protocol was immunoSEQ multiplex PCR, while the TCRdb copy is restricted to in-frame clones and leaves out a portion. The sample records fewer than 110,000 clones, 75% to 95% being singletons. The V gene is TRBV6-1, the J gene TRBJ2-7; 8 bases line up with TRBD1. This clonotype originated in a female donor with multiple sclerosis, enrolled in a pregnancy study. The source was peripheral blood, collected in the second trimester of pregnancy. The CDR3 region is CASRKAGTGAYEQYF. CDR3 nucleotides: TGTGCCAGCAGGAAAGCTGGGACAGGAGCCTACGAGCAGTACTTC.